The TCR beta chain described here comes from a study of shared clonotypes between healthy human individuals. Study in general: A few men and a couple of women, aged 18 to 49, were donors.

Generated by immunoSEQ multiplex PCR, the TCRdb table keeps only in-frame clones and is missing some. Here the sample spans some 380,000 clones, roughly 96% being singletons. The CDR3 contains 15 residues. Between the trimmed V and J ends, which lost 2 bases and 2 bases, there was a span of 10 bases. Germline V gives CDR1 SGHAT, CDR2 FQNNGV. The sequence was obtained from a man in his thirties or forties in good health. The sequencing input was memory CD8+ T cells sorted from blood. The sample's subset: CD45RO+ cells pooled with CCR7-negative TemRA cells. This chain uses TRBV11-2 with TRBJ2-4; TRBD1 is a possible D gene (6 bases). CDR3 in DNA: TGTGCCAGCAGCTTACCGGGACACCCCAAAAACATTCAGTACTTC. Encoded protein: CASSLPGHPKNIQYF.